One sample yielded the 28 T cell receptor beta chains listed below, sequenced in a study of cytomegalovirus exposure and HLA in healthy donors. Vbeta (60) and Jbeta (13) primers were used in the PCR. The table came from immunoSEQ multiplex PCR; TCRdb's copy has only in-frame clones and leaves some out. The table records about 180,000 clones, 78% of them present only once. Sequenced sample: PBMCs. These receptors all stem from a woman between 50 and 59 years old in good health and CMV-seropositive.

This sequence joins TRBV4-3 and TRBJ1-3; D possibly corresponds to TRBD1 (6 bases). V shed 0 bases and J shed 0 bases, with 9 bases lying between them. The CDR3 has 16 amino acids. Germline CDR1 LGHNA, CDR2 YSLEER. Written as DNA, the CDR3 is TGCGCCAGCAGCCAAGACACAGGGTACTCTGGAAACACCATATATTTT. This translates into CASSQDTGYSGNTIYF.

The J gene is TRBJ2-7, the V gene TRBV7-2; 8 bases are shared with TRBD1. Germline CDR1 SGHTA, CDR2 FQGNSA. Trimming cost V 5 bases and J 3 bases; bases outside gene matches: 9. The length of the CDR3 is 15 residues. CDR3 DNA sequence: TGTGCCAGCAGCCTCCAAGGACAGGGCCGCTACGAGCAGTACTTC. This translates into CASSLQGQGRYEQYF.

J is TRBJ1-1 and V is TRBV5-4; 8 bases fit TRBD1. This CDR3 contains 14 residues. Germline assignment: CDR1 SGHNT and CDR2 YYREEE (reference sequence). Trimming removed 4 bases from V and 4 bases from J; junction bases left unmatched: 6. The CDR3 DNA is TGTGCCAGCAGCGGAGGGACAGGTATCACTGAAGCTTTCTTT. It specifies CASSGGTGITEAFF. Supplemented by reference TRBV5-4 and TRBJ1-1, the full variable domain reads ETGVTQSPTHLIKTRGQQVTLRCSSQSGHNTVSWYQQALGQGPQFIFQYYREEENGRGNFPPRFSGLQFPNYSSELNVNALELDDSALYLCASSGGTGITEAFFGQGTRLTVV.

The rearrangement links TRBV15 to TRBJ2-5; tentatively, D is TRBD2 (5 bases). The germline gives CDR1 LNHNV, CDR2 YYDKDF (reference sequence). The CDR3 has 13 residues. Trimming removed 2 bases at V and 5 bases at J, with 9 bases between. The CDR3 DNA reads as TGTGCCACCAGCAGACGGACTCAGGAGACCCAGTACTTC. It specifies CATSRRTQETQYF. The entire variable domain, with the rest obtained from reference TRBV15 and TRBJ2-5, is as follows: DAMVIQNPRYQVTQFGKPVTLSCSQTLNHNVMYWYQQKSSQAPKLLFHYYDKDFNNEADTPDNFQSRRPNTSFCFLDIRSPGLGDTAMYLCATSRRTQETQYFGPGTRLLVL.

The genes are TRBV7-9 and TRBJ1-1, with D maybe TRBD1 (6 bases). This CDR3 contains 13 residues. The germline V gene has CDR1 SEHNR and CDR2 FQNEAQ (reference sequence). Trimming pared 6 bases from V and 2 bases from J, leaving 10 bases between. CDR3: CASRSQGNTEAFF. In DNA form, the CDR3 reads TGTGCCAGCAGGTCACAGGGAAACACTGAAGCTTTCTTT.

This chain connects TRBV7-9 to TRBJ2-1, with no clear D. V lost 0 bases and J 0 bases, leaving 3 bases between the germline ends. The CDR3 is 14 amino acids. Germline V gene data show CDR1 as SEHNR and CDR2 as FQNEAQ (reference sequence). The CDR3 DNA reads TGTGCCAGCAGCTTAGCGAGCTCCTACAATGAGCAGTTCTTC. It encodes CASSLASSYNEQFF.

This clone was recorded once. The CDR3 protein is CASSHRGSREKLFF. The DNA for the CDR3 is TGCGCCAGCAGCCACAGGGGGTCACGTGAAAAACTGTTTTTT. This chain links TRBV5-1 with TRBJ1-4, with TRBD1 matching over 8 bases. Germline CDR1 SGHRS, CDR2 YFSETQ. The CDR3 contains 14 residues. Trimming took 4 bases from V and 7 from J; bases not matched to a gene: 6.

The chain has TRBV6-5 and TRBJ1-5; TRBD1 agrees at 7 bases. Germline V gene data show CDR1 as MNHEY and CDR2 as SVGAGI. The CDR3 has 14 amino acids. J gave up 1 base and V 6 bases, and 3 bases lay outside the gene matches. The chain's CDR3 is CASSRQGSNQPQHF. CDR3 nucleotide sequence: TGTGCCAGCAGCCGACAGGGAAGCAATCAGCCCCAGCATTTT.

The genes are TRBV5-1 and TRBJ1-2; 11 positions agree with TRBD1. V trimming: 6 bases; J trimming: 3 bases; junction bases outside the gene matches: 4. This CDR3 has 14 amino acids. Germline CDR1 and CDR2: SGHRS and YFSETQ. CDR3 bases: TGCGCCAGCAAAGGACAGGGGGCTGACTATGGCTACACCTTC. It specifies CASKGQGADYGYTF. The full variable domain, its missing parts supplied by reference TRBV5-1 and TRBJ1-2, is KAGVTQTPRYLIKTRGQQVTLSCSPISGHRSVSWYQQTPGQGLQFLFEYFSETQRNKGNFPGRFSGRQFSNSRSEMNVSTLELGDSALYLCASKGQGADYGYTFGSGTRLTVV.

The genes are TRBV6-1 and TRBJ1-2, with D possibly being TRBD1 (6 bases). The germline CDR1 and CDR2 sequences are MNHNS and SASEGT. CDR3 length: 14 residues. V was pared by 2 bases and J by 1 base, with 8 bases between. The CDR3 nucleotides read TGTGCCAGCAGTGAAAACAGGGATAACTATGGCTACACCTTC. Its protein is CASSENRDNYGYTF.

This clone has only one observation. The chain carries TRBV19 and TRBJ1-1, with D possibly TRBD1 on 5 matching bases. V dropped 6 bases and J dropped 1 base, with 12 bases sitting between them. Germline CDR1 reads LNHDA; CDR2 reads SQIVND (reference sequence). The CDR3 loop spans 14 amino acids. The chain's CDR3 is CASSRQGSNTEAFF. In DNA, the CDR3 is TGTGCCAGTAGCCGTCAGGGATCGAACACTGAAGCTTTCTTT.

V usage is TRBV7-6 and J usage is TRBJ2-7; D might be TRBD1 (6 bases). V was cut by 5 bases and J by 2 bases, with 16 bases left in between. The CDR3 runs 15 residues. Germline lookup yields CDR1 SGHVS and CDR2 FNYEAQ. The chain's CDR3 is CASSRRAGETYEQYF. CDR3 DNA: TGTGCCAGCAGCCGCCGCGCAGGGGAAACCTACGAGCAGTACTTC.

This sequence joins TRBV5-1 and TRBJ2-7, with 8 bases aligning to TRBD2. This CDR3 has 15 amino acids. Unmatched junction bases numbered 8, after V lost 1 base and J lost 5 bases. The germline V gene encodes CDR1 SGHRS and CDR2 YFSETQ. The chain's CDR3 is CASSLSAGGVHEQYF. CDR3 DNA sequence: TGCGCCAGCAGCTTGTCCGCGGGAGGAGTCCACGAGCAGTACTTC.

This chain links TRBV7-6 with TRBJ2-1, with a tentative D call TRBD2 (5 bases). Germline CDR1 reads SGHVS; CDR2 reads FNYEAQ. V shed 1 base and J shed 1 base, with 8 bases lying between them. This CDR3 comprises 15 residues. CDR3 region: CASSLEGGSYNEQFF. In DNA, the CDR3 is TGTGCCAGCAGCTTAGAAGGAGGATCCTACAATGAGCAGTTCTTC.

The CDR3 loop is CASSRPASGTGNSPLHF. In DNA form, the CDR3 reads TGCGCCAGCAGCCGACCCGCTTCCGGGACAGGGAATTCACCCCTCCACTTT. V is TRBV4-3 and J is TRBJ1-6, with 9 bases fitting TRBD1. V trimming: 4 bases; J trimming: 7 bases; junction bases outside the gene matches: 11. Germline lookup yields CDR1 LGHNA and CDR2 YSLEER. This CDR3 has 17 amino acids.

V is TRBV19 and J is TRBJ1-6; no clear D gene. Germline CDR1 reads LNHDA; CDR2 reads SQIVND (reference sequence). V was trimmed by 4 bases and J by 6 bases, leaving 16 bases between them. This CDR3 is 16 amino acids long. The CDR3 bases are TGTGCCAGTAGTAAATCAAACGGAGGATTTAATTCACCCCTCCACTTT. Translated, it gives CASSKSNGGFNSPLHF.

The V gene is TRBV19, the J gene TRBJ1-2; tentative D call: TRBD1 (5 bases). V gave up 5 bases and J gave up 10 bases, with 20 bases separating them. The germline gives CDR1 LNHDA, CDR2 SQIVND (reference sequence). This CDR3 has 14 amino acids. CDR3 region: CASSSSTDYISYTF. The CDR3 nucleotides are TGTGCCAGTAGTTCCTCGACAGATTATATATCCTACACCTTC. The whole variable domain, filled in from reference TRBV19 and TRBJ1-2, reads DGGITQSPKYLFRKEGQNVTLSCEQNLNHDAMYWYRQDPGQGLRLIYYSQIVNDFQKGDIAEGYSVSREKKESFPLTVTSAQKNPTAFYLCASSSSTDYISYTFGSGTRLTVV.

This chain uses TRBV7-2 with TRBJ2-1, with TRBD1 identical over 10 bases. Germline V lookup: CDR1 SGHTA, CDR2 FQGNSA. V shed 5 bases, J shed 10 bases, and the junction held 8 bases outside the gene matches. This CDR3 region has 14 residues. Written as DNA, the CDR3 is TGTGCCAGCAGCCTGGGGACAGGGGTCCGGGAGCAGTTCTTC. The encoded protein is CASSLGTGVREQFF. Full variable domain (rest looked up from reference TRBV7-2 and TRBJ2-1): GAGVSQSPSNKVTEKGKDVELRCDPISGHTALYWYRQSLGQGLEFLIYFQGNSAPDKSGLPSDRFSAERTGGSVSTLTIQRTQQEDSAVYLCASSLGTGVREQFFGPGTRLTVL.

The chain combines TRBV7-9 with TRBJ2-5, with 8 bases matching TRBD1. V lost 0 bases to trimming and J lost 2 bases; unmatched junction nucleotides: 5. Germline CDR1 SEHNR, CDR2 FQNEAQ (reference sequence). CDR3 length: 16 residues. DNA for the CDR3: TGTGCCAGCAGCTTAGCCACAGGGGGGCCGCAAGAGACCCAGTACTTC. Translation: CASSLATGGPQETQYF.

The chain is built from TRBV14 and TRBJ2-3; D is perhaps TRBD2 (6 bases). The CDR3 runs to 16 residues. In germline, CDR1 is SGHDN, CDR2 FVKESK. Trimming pared 0 bases from V and 3 bases from J, leaving 13 bases between. The DNA for the CDR3 is TGTGCCAGCAGCCAAGACCGGCGGGGCCGGACAGATACGCAGTATTTT. Its translation is CASSQDRRGRTDTQYF.

V gene TRBV7-2 combines with J gene TRBJ2-1, with D perhaps TRBD2 (5 bases). This CDR3 is 13 amino acids long. The germline gives CDR1 SGHTA, CDR2 FQGNSA. V was trimmed by 7 bases and J by 3 bases, leaving 10 bases between them. The CDR3 reads CASIREHYNEQFF. CDR3 sequence (DNA): TGTGCCAGCATAAGGGAGCACTACAATGAGCAGTTCTTC.

The chain carries TRBV2 and TRBJ2-1; 12 positions agree with TRBD2. CDR3 size: 13 residues. The germline gives CDR1 SNHLY, CDR2 FYNNEI. Trimming took 4 bases from V and 13 from J; bases not matched to a gene: 5. The CDR3 sequence: CASSGLAGEKQFF. The CDR3 coding sequence is TGTGCCAGCAGTGGACTAGCGGGGGAGAAACAGTTCTTC.

The V call is TRBV19, the J call TRBJ2-3; 8 nucleotides line up with TRBD2. Germline trimming cut 9 bases from V and 0 bases from J; bases unmatched to any gene: 11. Germline CDR1 reads LNHDA; CDR2 reads SQIVND (reference sequence). The CDR3 is 16 residues long. The CDR3 DNA sequence: TGTGCCAGCGGGAGGCGGGGGGAAACTAGCACAGATACGCAGTATTTT. This gives the protein CASGRRGETSTDTQYF. Filled out from reference TRBV19 and TRBJ2-3, the complete variable domain reads DGGITQSPKYLFRKEGQNVTLSCEQNLNHDAMYWYRQDPGQGLRLIYYSQIVNDFQKGDIAEGYSVSREKKESFPLTVTSAQKNPTAFYLCASGRRGETSTDTQYFGPGTRLTVL.

The V and J genes are TRBV2 and TRBJ1-2, with TRBD1 identical over 7 bases. Germline CDR1 and CDR2: SNHLY and FYNNEI. V shed 6 bases and J 0 bases; nucleotides not matched to a gene: 4. The CDR3 contains 14 residues. CDR3 residues: CASRDRWTNYGYTF. The CDR3 bases are TGTGCCAGCAGGGACAGGTGGACTAACTATGGCTACACCTTC.

Regarding this clone: The same CDR3 can be traced to other DNA sequences in this sample. The chain is built from TRBV28 and TRBJ1-1; possible D gene TRBD1, 6 bases. Trimming took 6 bases from V and 3 from J, leaving 14 bases between them. The CDR3 is made up of 14 amino acids. The germline V gene encodes CDR1 MDHEN and CDR2 SYDVKM. The CDR3, as DNA: TGTGCCAGCAGGGATAGGGGGAGGGACACTGAAGCTTTCTTT. This sequence encodes CASRDRGRDTEAFF.

This chain uses TRBV4-1 with TRBJ1-1; the D gene is possibly TRBD1 (5 bases). The V and J ends lost 1 base and 1 base respectively, with 13 bases between them. Per the germline V gene, CDR1 is MGHRA and CDR2 is YSYEKL. The CDR3 sequence is 16 residues long. CDR3: CASSQGGRGRNTEAFF. The CDR3 DNA reads as TGCGCCAGCAGCCAAGGGGGGAGGGGTCGGAACACTGAAGCTTTCTTT.

This clone was counted between two and nine times. The gene calls are TRBV7-9 and TRBJ1-5; a weak D match, TRBD1 (5 bases). Trimming removed 6 bases at V and 5 bases at J, with 17 bases between. CDR1 SEHNR and CDR2 FQNEAQ come from the germline V gene (reference sequence). CDR3 length: 15 amino acids. The CDR3 is CASSPTGSGDQPQHF. In DNA form, the CDR3 reads TGTGCCAGCAGTCCGACGGGGTCGGGGGATCAGCCCCAGCATTTT.

The chain joins TRBV7-9 to TRBJ1-5; no reliable D call. The germline V and J ends were trimmed by 3 bases and 3 bases, with 9 bases remaining between them. The CDR3 loop spans 14 amino acids. Germline loops: CDR1 SEHNR, CDR2 FQNEAQ (reference sequence). The CDR3 nucleotides are TGTGCCAGCAGCTTTGACGGGGACAATCAGCCCCAGCATTTT. This sequence encodes CASSFDGDNQPQHF. Combining the CDR3 with reference TRBV7-9 and TRBJ1-5 gives the whole variable domain DTGVSQNPRHKITKRGQNVTFRCDPISEHNRLYWYRQTLGQGPEFLTYFQNEAQLEKSRLLSDRFSAERPKGSFSTLEIQRTEQGDSAMYLCASSFDGDNQPQHFGDGTRLSIL.